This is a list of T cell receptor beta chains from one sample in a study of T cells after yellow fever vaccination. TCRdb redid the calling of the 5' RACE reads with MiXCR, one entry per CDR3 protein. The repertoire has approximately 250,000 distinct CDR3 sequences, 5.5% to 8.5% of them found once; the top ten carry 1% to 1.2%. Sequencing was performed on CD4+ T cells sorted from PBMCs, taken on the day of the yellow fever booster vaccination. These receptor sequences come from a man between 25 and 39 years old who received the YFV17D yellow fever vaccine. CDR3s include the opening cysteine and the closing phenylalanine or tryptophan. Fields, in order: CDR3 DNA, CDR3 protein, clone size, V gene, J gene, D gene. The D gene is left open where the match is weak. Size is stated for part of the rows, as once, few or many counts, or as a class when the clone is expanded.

TGTGCCAGCAGTCCTGGGACTAGCACAGATACGCAGTATTTT	CASSPGTSTDTQYF	many	TRBV7-3	TRBJ2-3	-
TGTGCCAGCAGCCCGATGGGACTAGCGGGAGGGAGTGAGCAGTTCTTC	CASSPMGLAGGSEQFF	many	TRBV5-6	TRBJ2-1	TRBD2
TGTGCCAGCAGTTCGCTAGCGGGACATACTACCTACGAGCAGTACTTC	CASSSLAGHTTYEQYF	many	TRBV28	TRBJ2-7	TRBD2
TGTGCCAGCTCACCACCAGCGGGAGGATCCGGAGGTGAGCAGTTCTTC	CASSPPAGGSGGEQFF	many	TRBV18	TRBJ2-1	TRBD2
TGTGCCAGCAGCTCCCGGGGAGCGGGAGTAGGTCAAGAGACCCAGTACTTC	CASSSRGAGVGQETQYF	few	TRBV7-9	TRBJ2-5	TRBD2
TGTGCCAGCAAGGGGGTCGGGAGCTCCTACAATGAGCAGTTCTTC	CASKGVGSSYNEQFF	many	TRBV2	TRBJ2-1	-
TGCGCCAGCAGCTCCCCCCCGGATCACGAGCAGTACTTC	CASSSPPDHEQYF	many	TRBV5-1	TRBJ2-7	-
TGCAGTGCTGTGGGCTGGGCTATCACAGATACGCAGTATTTT	CSAVGWAITDTQYF	few	TRBV20-1	TRBJ2-3	-
TGTGCCAGCAATCCAAGAGGTCCTCACGATACGCAGTATTTT	CASNPRGPHDTQYF	few	TRBV27	TRBJ2-3	-
TGTGCTAGTGGTTTGGGCCTGGACAATGAGCAGTTCTTC	CASGLGLDNEQFF	-	TRBV12-5	TRBJ2-1	-
TGCGCCAGCAGCTTTACTAGCGGTAACACCGGGGAGCTGTTTTTT	CASSFTSGNTGELFF	few	TRBV5-1	TRBJ2-2	TRBD2
TGTGCCAGCAGCCGGACGCCGGTAATGGATACGCAGTATTTT	CASSRTPVMDTQYF	many	TRBV7-9	TRBJ2-3	-
TGCAGTGCTAGGAGGGGGGGACAGGCGAACACTGAAGCTTTCTTT	CSARRGGQANTEAFF	many	TRBV20-1	TRBJ1-1	TRBD1
TGTGCCAGCAGCGTGGGACTAGCGGGACAAGAGACCCAGTACTTC	CASSVGLAGQETQYF	many	TRBV7-8	TRBJ2-5	TRBD2
TGCGCCAGCAGCCAAATAGCGCCCAAGAGCTCCTACGAGCAGTACTTC	CASSQIAPKSSYEQYF	-	TRBV4-1	TRBJ2-7	-
TGCAGTGCTAGAGATATCGCCTACGAGCAGTACTTC	CSARDIAYEQYF	many	TRBV20-1	TRBJ2-7	-
TGCAGCGTTGAAACTAGCGGGAGTATTGAGCAGTTCTTC	CSVETSGSIEQFF	few	TRBV29-1	TRBJ2-1	TRBD2
TGTGCCAGCAGCTTAATGGGGGGTACAGATACGCAGTATTTT	CASSLMGGTDTQYF	many	TRBV7-2	TRBJ2-3	-
TGTGCCAGCGTTCCGGGCAGGTTCCCCTACGAGCAGTACTTC	CASVPGRFPYEQYF	few	TRBV6-2/TRBV6-3	TRBJ2-7	-
TGCGCCAGCAGCTTGTCGGGTGGAAACTACAATGAGCAGTTCTTC	CASSLSGGNYNEQFF	many	TRBV5-1	TRBJ2-1	-
TGTGCCAGTTCTACTACGGGAAAAAGATCACCCCTCCACTTT	CASSTTGKRSPLHF	few	TRBV10-3	TRBJ1-6	-
TGTGCCAGCAGCATAGCGTACGAGCAGTACTTC	CASSIAYEQYF	many	TRBV2	TRBJ2-7	-
TGCGCCAGCAGCTTGGTAGAGGGGCCCGCGAACACCGGGGAGCTGTTTTTT	CASSLVEGPANTGELFF	few	TRBV5-1	TRBJ2-2	-
TGCGCCAGCAGCCCTTGGGGGGGCCTCAGTTACAATGAGCAGTTCTTC	CASSPWGGLSYNEQFF	many	TRBV4-3	TRBJ2-1	-
TGTGCCACCCCCGCGGGGCGATATTGCAATCAGCCCCAGCATTTT	CATPAGRYCNQPQHF	-	TRBV24-1	TRBJ1-5	-
TGCAGCGTTGGCGGGGGAGGTAGTAATGGCTACACCTTC	CSVGGGGSNGYTF	few	TRBV29-1	TRBJ1-2	-
TGTGCCAGCAGTTTATATGGGGGACCCGAGCAGTTCTTC	CASSLYGGPEQFF	many	TRBV27	TRBJ2-1	-
TGCAGTGCTCCGAGAACTAGCGGAGGAGAGACCCAGTACTTC	CSAPRTSGGETQYF	few	TRBV20-1	TRBJ2-5	TRBD2
TGTGCCAGCAGTTACGTTCCCCCCCGATATGAGCAGTTCTTC	CASSYVPPRYEQFF	few	TRBV6-2/TRBV6-3	TRBJ2-1	-
TGTGCCAGCAGCTTAAGAACAACAGGACAGGGGGCTGCAAAGCAGTACTTC	CASSLRTTGQGAAKQYF	few	TRBV3-1	TRBJ2-7	TRBD1
TGCGCCAGCAGCTTCGGCCAGGGACAGGGATCAGATACGCAGTATTTT	CASSFGQGQGSDTQYF	many	TRBV5-1	TRBJ2-3	TRBD1
TGTGCCAGCAGTCCCCTAAGGACTAGCGAGAAAAACATTCAGTACTTC	CASSPLRTSEKNIQYF	few	TRBV12-3/TRBV12-4	TRBJ2-4	TRBD2
TGCAGTGCTAGTCTAGCGGGTTTTTTAGAGACCCAGTACTTC	CSASLAGFLETQYF	few	TRBV20-1	TRBJ2-5	TRBD2
TGTGCCAGCCAGTTACATGGGACAGGGACCCTAGCTAACTATGGCTACACCTTC	CASQLHGTGTLANYGYTF	few	TRBV6-5	TRBJ1-2	TRBD1
TGTGCCAGCAGCTTAGTCGGGCAGGAGCACTACGAGCAGTACTTC	CASSLVGQEHYEQYF	few	TRBV7-8	TRBJ2-7	-
TGCGCCAGCAGCCAAGCGACGGGGGGACTCTACGAGCAGTACTTC	CASSQATGGLYEQYF	few	TRBV4-3	TRBJ2-7	TRBD2
TGTGCCAGCAGCGTTAGGAGGGCCCCGACAGAGACCCAGTACTTC	CASSVRRAPTETQYF	-	TRBV7-2	TRBJ2-5	-
TGCGCCAGCAGCTTTAGTCTGTTACTAGCGGCGAACACCGGGGAGCTGTTTTTT	CASSFSLLLAANTGELFF	few	TRBV5-1	TRBJ2-2	TRBD2
TGCGCCAGCAGTTCATACGGGAGGGCCTCCTACAATGAGCAGTTCTTC	CASSSYGRASYNEQFF	few	TRBV4-3	TRBJ2-1	TRBD2
TGTGCCGTGGAGGAGCGGGTTAACACCGGGGAGCTGTTTTTT	CAVEERVNTGELFF	few	TRBV10-3	TRBJ2-2	-
TGTGCCAGCAGCTTCATCCTTGTGAACACTGAAGCTTTCTTT	CASSFILVNTEAFF	few	TRBV7-9	TRBJ1-1	-
TGCGCCAGCAGTCGGAACGGGCTAGCGGATTACAATGAGCAGTTCTTC	CASSRNGLADYNEQFF	few	TRBV23-1	TRBJ2-1	TRBD2
TGCAGTGCTACCGGTGCGGGGGCTAGGGAGCTGTTTTTT	CSATGAGARELFF	-	TRBV20-1	TRBJ2-2	-
TGTGCCTGGAAGCGGGAGGATCTCTACGAGCAGTACTTC	CAWKREDLYEQYF	-	TRBV30	TRBJ2-7	TRBD2
TGCGCCAGCAGTATGTCCGACTACAATGAGCAGTTCTTC	CASSMSDYNEQFF	many	TRBV5-1	TRBJ2-1	-